This passage covers 16 T cell receptor beta chains from one sample sequenced in a study of cytomegalovirus exposure and HLA in healthy donors. In the PCR, 60 Vbeta and 13 Jbeta primers were used. The protocol was immunoSEQ multiplex PCR, while the TCRdb copy is restricted to in-frame clones and leaves out a portion. The sample includes over 150,000 clones, 68% seen only once; the top ten take 1.3% to 1.5%. Sequenced material: PBMCs. The source of these receptors is a man over 45 in good health and CMV-seronegative.

V is TRBV27 and J is TRBJ1-1, with a tentative D call TRBD1 (6 bases). The CDR3 length is 14 residues. The V gene's germline CDR1 is MNHEY and CDR2 SMNVEV (reference sequence). V was shortened by 7 bases and J by 4 bases, with 16 bases between the two germline ends. CDR3 sequence (DNA): TGTGCCAGCAATCCGGGGGGCAGAGGCACTGAAGCTTTCTTT. It codes for CASNPGGRGTEAFF.

CDR3: CASSLGQTGDYEQYF. The CDR3 DNA sequence: TGCGCCAGCAGCCTGGGACAAACAGGCGACTACGAGCAGTACTTC. The V call is TRBV10-1, the J call TRBJ2-7, with a weak D call TRBD1 (6 bases). The CDR3 extends over 15 amino acids. With 6 bases removed from V and 3 bases from J, the gap between germline ends came to 18 bases. Germline CDR1 and CDR2: WNHNN and SYGVQD (reference sequence).

This chain uses TRBV5-1 with TRBJ1-4; D is unclear. CDR1 and CDR2 (germline): SGHRS, YFSETQ. V dropped 0 bases and J dropped 4 bases, with 13 bases sitting between them. This CDR3 is built from 16 residues. The DNA of the CDR3 is TGCGCCAGCAGCTTGGCTCCGGAACGGGGTAATGAAAAACTGTTTTTT. It translates to CASSLAPERGNEKLFF.

Comments on this clone: It is likely a read error, because the conserved phenylalanine at the end of the CDR3 is missing. Because the CDR3's place on the DNA is in doubt, the DNA is left out and the CDR3 is given as listed by TCRdb. CDR3 sequence: CASSDIGTGVI. J is TRBJ1-6 and V is TRBV2; TRBD1, the table's D call, was not compared with the DNA. Termini included, the CDR3 measures 11 amino acids. CDR1 is SNHLY and CDR2 is FYNNEI in the germline V gene.

Only a few counts were recorded for this clone. The genes are TRBV9 and TRBJ1-4; 7 bases are a match to TRBD1. The CDR3 totals 16 residues. With 2 bases clipped from V and 3 bases from J, the junction kept 7 bases outside the gene matches. CDR1 is SGDLS and CDR2 is YYNGEE in the germline V gene. The CDR3 loop is CASSVAGTVPNEKLFF. In nucleotides, the CDR3 is TGTGCCAGCAGCGTCGCCGGGACAGTCCCTAATGAAAAACTGTTTTTT.

This chain links TRBV19 with TRBJ2-1; TRBD1 aligns across 8 bases. The ends lost 4 bases at V and 7 bases at J; junction bases unmatched: 3. Germline V gene lookup returns CDR1 LNHDA and CDR2 SQIVND (reference sequence). This CDR3 is 13 amino acids long. As DNA, the CDR3 is TGTGCCAGTAGTACCTGGACAGGGAATGAGCAGTTCTTC. It is translated as CASSTWTGNEQFF.

The chain has TRBV7-2 and TRBJ2-7; the match to TRBD2 covers 7 bases. The CDR3 length is 15 residues. Germline loops: CDR1 SGHTA, CDR2 FQGNSA. J was trimmed by 2 bases and V by 6 bases; bases with no gene match: 10. Here the CDR3 reads CASRKVSGGAYEQYF. DNA of the CDR3: TGTGCCAGCAGAAAAGTCAGTGGGGGGGCCTACGAGCAGTACTTC.

There are a few counts of this clone. The chain combines TRBV5-4 with TRBJ2-7; TRBD1 agrees at 8 bases. The V gene's germline CDR1 is SGHNT and CDR2 YYREEE (reference sequence). The V gene end was trimmed by 2 bases and the J gene end by 1 base; junction bases not matched to a gene: 5. This CDR3 has 15 amino acids. In DNA form, the CDR3 reads TGTGCCAGCAGCTTTGGACAGGGAAAATCCTACGAGCAGTACTTC. Translated, it gives CASSFGQGKSYEQYF.

This clone was detected only a few times. The V call is TRBV5-1, the J call TRBJ2-3; D unresolved. The V and J ends lost 0 bases and 2 bases respectively, with 7 bases between them. The CDR3 is made up of 14 amino acids. Germline values: CDR1 SGHRS, CDR2 YFSETQ. CDR3 in amino acids: CASSLGLFTDTQYF. The DNA of the CDR3 is TGCGCCAGCAGCTTGGGACTTTTCACAGATACGCAGTATTTT.

This chain joins TRBV15 and TRBJ1-3; D is possibly TRBD1 (5 bases). CDR3 length: 13 residues. The germline CDR1 and CDR2 sequences are LNHNV and YYDKDF (reference sequence). V lost 5 bases and J lost 4, with 9 bases in between. The CDR3 region is CATSEGLGNTIYF. The CDR3 nucleotides read TGTGCCACCAGCGAGGGACTCGGAAACACCATATATTTT.

V is TRBV10-2 and J is TRBJ2-1, with D perhaps matching TRBD2 (5 bases). CDR1 and CDR2 from the germline V gene are WSHSY and SAAADI. V was shortened by 2 bases and J by 12 bases, with 11 bases between the two germline ends. This CDR3 contains 12 residues. This CDR3 is CASSEVWERQFF. CDR3 sequence (DNA): TGCGCCAGCAGTGAGGTTTGGGAGCGGCAGTTCTTC.

V gene TRBV5-6 combines with J gene TRBJ1-1; D unclear. CDR1 and CDR2 (germline): SGHDT, YYEEEE. The CDR3 covers 14 residues. Trimming pared 0 bases from V and 3 bases from J, leaving 9 bases between. DNA of the CDR3: TGTGCCAGCAGCTTGGACCCGGAGGACACTGAAGCTTTCTTT. It specifies CASSLDPEDTEAFF.

The chain joins TRBV6-1 to TRBJ1-1; D not certain. The CDR3 covers 14 residues. V gave up 4 bases and J gave up 1 base, with 10 bases separating them. Germline V gene data show CDR1 as MNHNS and CDR2 as SASEGT. The CDR3 reads CASSVWQSNTEAFF. The CDR3 DNA is TGTGCCAGCAGTGTATGGCAATCGAACACTGAAGCTTTCTTT.

CDR3 nucleotides: TGCGCCAGCAGCCAAGGGACTAGCGGGAGGAACATTCAGTACTTC. Encoded protein: CASSQGTSGRNIQYF. This chain links TRBV4-3 with TRBJ2-4; 14 bases line up with TRBD2. The length of the CDR3 is 15 residues. V lost 1 base and J lost 7; bases outside the gene matches: 0. In germline, CDR1 is LGHNA, CDR2 YSLEER.

V is TRBV6-1 and J is TRBJ2-7; 9 nucleotides match TRBD2. CDR3 size: 15 residues. In germline, CDR1 is MNHNS, CDR2 SASEGT. Losses at the gene ends were 4 bases for V and 0 bases for J; bases not matched to a gene: 4. This CDR3 reads CASSAAGGDSYEQYF. DNA of the CDR3: TGTGCCAGCAGTGCAGCGGGGGGAGACTCCTACGAGCAGTACTTC.

In this sample, this clone turned up once. The V gene is TRBV28, the J gene TRBJ2-1, with a weak D call TRBD2 (5 bases). Germline V gene sequence: CDR1 MDHEN, CDR2 SYDVKM. V was cut by 4 bases and J by 11 bases, with 15 bases left in between. The length of the CDR3 is 13 residues. For the CDR3, the DNA is TGTGCCAGCAGTTCGGGGTCTATCCAACAGCAGTTCTTC. Protein sequence: CASSSGSIQQQFF.